Reported below is one TCR beta chain. Its antigen remains undetermined. The sample holds no much larger clone one base away, and base qualities are not on file. The library was obtained by the immunoSEQ multiplex PCR assay. In its TCRdb copy, this immuneACCESS table keeps in-frame sequences only and misses some clones. Where compared with another copy, unresolved V genes explain less than half of these, and the others have no known cause. The table for this sample lists nearly 80,000 clones; around nine tenths of them were counted only once. The ten largest account for around 0.2% of the sample. V is pared back by 0 bases and J by 4 bases, with 12 bases lying between the germline termini. The CDR3 has 16 amino acids, counting the end cysteine and phenylalanine. The read is trimmed to its CDR3 DNA, 48 bases read in frame from base 1. CDR1 and CDR2, per the germline V gene, are LGHNA and YNFKEQ. This sample was included in a study of T cell changes during pregnancy in multiple sclerosis (dated by TCRdb to 2018 to 2020). With respect to the entire study: Changes in the T cell repertoire over the course of pregnancy were examined in this study in women with multiple sclerosis.

Sample: CD4+ T cells from peripheral blood mononuclear cells, taken before pregnancy. This sequence uses TRBV4-2 and TRBJ1-4, with the D segment identity uncertain. This TCR was sampled from a female donor with multiple sclerosis, enrolled in a pregnancy study. In nucleotide form, the sequence is TGTGCCAGCAGCCAAGATTTTTTGGCAGATAATGAAAAACTGTTTTTT. It translates as CASSQDFLADNEKLFF.